A single sample gave rise to the 27 T cell receptor beta chains below, sequenced in a study of T cell repertoires in cytomegalovirus infection (dated by TCRdb to between 2018 and 2020). This sample was sequenced with an Illumina HiSeq 1500. TCRdb's own reprocessing of the public reads used fastp at Q25 and MiXCR and kept productive beta chains. Identical CDR3 proteins give one entry, which carries the most common genes and DNA. The sample table holds about 310,000 distinct CDR3 sequences, of which around a sixth were seen once. The top ten clonotypes cover around 12% of the sample. Specimen: PBMCs. Source of these receptors: a human donor in good health (CMV status not recorded). Some clones in this sample may be carry-over from other donors' samples.

The chain recombines TRBV7-2 with TRBJ1-2; weak D call: TRBD1 (6 bases). CDR1 and CDR2 from the germline V gene are SGHTA and FQGNSA. V was clipped by 8 bases and J by 8 bases, with 18 bases between them. The CDR3 covers 13 residues. CDR3 DNA sequence: TGTGCCAGCGGCGCGGGAGGGGGACGGGGCTACACCTTC. Translated, it gives CASGAGGGRGYTF.

The table lists this clonotype with many counts. The rearrangement joins TRBV11-2 to TRBJ2-7; TRBD1 agrees at 9 bases. The CDR3 length is 16 residues. Looked up from germline, CDR1 is SGHAT and CDR2 is FQNNGV. V was pared by 1 base and J by 4 bases, with 8 bases of the junction left unmatched. The CDR3 loop reads CASSLGSGTGQYEQYF. CDR3 nucleotides: TGTGCCAGCAGCTTAGGATCCGGGACAGGGCAATACGAGCAGTACTTC.

This clonotype was observed a handful of times. The chain employs TRBV2 and TRBJ1-4, with D hard to call. The CDR3 length is 14 residues. Germline CDR1 and CDR2: SNHLY and FYNNEI. Trimming left V 6 bases short and J 4 bases short, with 12 bases between. CDR3 amino acids: CASRDGPYNEKLFF. The CDR3 DNA reads as TGTGCCAGCAGGGACGGACCTTATAATGAAAAACTGTTTTTT.

This clonotype was seen repeatedly, ten times or more. The chain joins TRBV14 to TRBJ2-5, with TRBD2 as a possible D gene (6 bases). CDR1 and CDR2 from the germline V gene are SGHDN and FVKESK. This CDR3 comprises 15 residues. V lost 4 bases, J lost 7 bases, and 19 bases lay in between. CDR3 loop: CASSLLGTPGGTQYF. The CDR3 DNA follows: TGTGCCAGCAGCCTGCTAGGGACTCCTGGAGGGACCCAGTACTTC.

This sequence joins TRBV19 and TRBJ2-7; 7 bases agree with TRBD1. CDR1 LNHDA and CDR2 SQIVND come from the germline V gene (reference sequence). The length of the CDR3 is 14 residues. The junction had 7 bases not matched to a gene; V was cut back by 3 bases and J by 5 bases. The CDR3 loop is CASSITDRVNEQYF. The CDR3 bases are TGTGCCAGTAGTATTACTGACAGGGTGAACGAGCAGTACTTC.

V usage is TRBV4-1 and J usage is TRBJ2-5, with 9 positions matching TRBD1. The CDR3 has 17 residues. After removal of 0 bases from V and 1 base from J, the junction contained 6 bases not matched to a gene. CDR1 and CDR2 from the germline V gene are MGHRA and YSYEKL. The CDR3 protein is CASSQDYPDRGQETQYF. CDR3 nucleotide sequence: TGCGCCAGCAGCCAAGATTACCCGGACAGGGGCCAAGAGACCCAGTACTTC.

This clonotype was picked up a small number of times. The gene calls are TRBV20-1 and TRBJ2-5; D may correspond to TRBD1 or TRBD2 (5 bases each). Looked up from germline, CDR1 is DFQATT and CDR2 is SNEGSKA (reference sequence). Trimming shortened V by 1 base and J by 5 bases, and 14 bases separated the two germline ends. The CDR3 runs 14 residues. The CDR3 region has the DNA TGCAGTGCTAGAGTTACGGGGCTCCGGGAGACCCAGTACTTC. Translating gives CSARVTGLRETQYF.

The chain couples TRBV5-4 to TRBJ1-1, with D unresolved. Germline-derived CDR1 and CDR2 are SGHNT and YYREEE (reference sequence). With 0 bases removed from V and 3 bases from J, the gap between germline ends came to 15 bases. The CDR3 has 16 residues. The CDR3 is CASSLGGVLGDTEAFF. The CDR3 nucleotides read TGTGCCAGCAGCTTGGGAGGAGTCCTCGGGGACACTGAAGCTTTCTTT.

This chain links TRBV28 with TRBJ2-5; D perhaps matches TRBD1 (5 bases). This CDR3 spans 16 amino acids. The V end lost 4 bases, the J end lost 7 bases, and 22 bases lay between the germline ends. CDR1 and CDR2 from the germline V gene are MDHEN and SYDVKM. CDR3 DNA sequence: TGTGCCAGCAGTTCCTCACCCTATGGACAACGGGTGACCCAGTACTTC. Its translation: CASSSSPYGQRVTQYF.

V is TRBV10-3 and J is TRBJ2-3; 9 bases line up with TRBD2. V dropped 3 bases and J dropped 1; count of bases not matched to a gene: 8. The germline V gene has CDR1 ENHRY and CDR2 SYGVKD. The CDR3 length is 17 residues. The CDR3 region has the DNA TGTGCCATCAGTGATGGAGCGGGGGGTTGGGGCACAGATACGCAGTATTTT. It encodes CAISDGAGGWGTDTQYF.

To note about this clonotype: This may be a read error: a much more frequent sequence differs by one nucleotide. The chain joins TRBV19 to TRBJ2-1, with D tentatively TRBD1 (5 bases). The CDR3 length is 17 residues. Looked up from germline, CDR1 is LNHDA and CDR2 is SQIVND (reference sequence). V lost 4 bases and J lost 0, with 16 bases in between. CDR3 protein: CASSKGGATNSYNEQFF. In nucleotides, the CDR3 is TGTGCCAGTAGTAAGGGTGGGGCTACTAACTCCTACAATGAGCAGTTCTTC.

This clonotype came up a few times. V usage is TRBV5-1 and J usage is TRBJ2-5; D possibly matches TRBD1 or TRBD2 (5 bases each). The CDR3 consists of 11 residues. V lost 7 bases and J lost 5, with 9 bases in between. Germline assignment: CDR1 SGHRS and CDR2 YFSETQ. CDR3 nucleotides: TGCGCCAGCCGAGAGGGGGAGACCCAGTACTTC. Translated, it gives CASREGETQYF.

The chain carries TRBV7-4 and TRBJ2-7, with TRBD2 identical over 7 bases. Per the germline V gene, CDR1 is SGHVT and CDR2 is SQSDAQ. The junction had 6 bases not matched to a gene; V was cut back by 5 bases and J by 2 bases. This CDR3 comprises 14 residues. CDR3 sequence: CASSHSGGPYEQYF. CDR3 DNA sequence: TGTGCCAGCAGCCACTCGGGGGGTCCCTACGAGCAGTACTTC.

The rearrangement uses TRBV3-1 and TRBJ1-2, with 8 bases matching TRBD1. V trimming: 7 bases; J trimming: 4 bases; junction bases outside the gene matches: 8. CDR1 is LGHDT and CDR2 is YNNKEL in the germline V gene (reference sequence). The length of the CDR3 is 14 residues. CDR3 coding DNA: TGTGCCAGCACCCCCGGGACAGGTTTCTATGGCTACACCTTC. Encoded protein: CASTPGTGFYGYTF. Full variable domain (rest looked up from reference TRBV3-1 and TRBJ1-2): DTAVSQTPKYLVTQMGNDKSIKCEQNLGHDTMYWYKQDSKKFLKIMFSYNNKELIINETVPNRFSPKSPDKAHLNLHINSLELGDSAVYFCASTPGTGFYGYTFGSGTRLTVV.

This chain joins TRBV5-1 and TRBJ1-1, with 7 bases that match TRBD1. The trim removed 3 bases at V and 8 bases at J, leaving 7 bases unmatched. The CDR3 has 13 amino acids. CDR1 SGHRS and CDR2 YFSETQ come from the germline V gene. The CDR3: CASSSMGQREAFF. The CDR3 bases are TGCGCCAGCAGCTCGATGGGACAGCGGGAAGCTTTCTTT.

A few counts support this clonotype. The chain employs TRBV6-1 and TRBJ1-4, with D tentatively TRBD1 (6 bases). The ends were cut back, 7 bases at V and 10 bases at J, with 19 bases in the middle. Germline-derived CDR1 and CDR2 are MNHNS and SASEGT. This CDR3 region has 14 residues. Here the CDR3 reads CASIIRGEGGKLFF. The CDR3, as DNA: TGTGCCAGCATTATCCGCGGGGAGGGGGGAAAACTGTTTTTT.

This clonotype was recorded at least ten times. The chain has TRBV7-9 and TRBJ2-5; possible D gene TRBD2, 6 bases. The CDR3 is 12 residues long. Germline V gene sequence: CDR1 SEHNR, CDR2 FQNEAQ (reference sequence). V was shortened by 2 bases and J by 9 bases, with 10 bases between the two germline ends. The CDR3 is CASSLPGTSQYF. The DNA of the CDR3 is TGTGCCAGCAGCTTACCCGGGACTTCCCAGTACTTC.

This clonotype was detected ten times or more. This sequence joins TRBV7-2 and TRBJ1-5, with TRBD1 identical over 7 bases. The CDR3 has 14 residues. CDR1 is SGHTA and CDR2 is FQGNSA in the germline V gene. Trimming cost V 4 bases and J 5 bases; bases outside gene matches: 5. CDR3 sequence (DNA): TGTGCCAGCAGCTCAGGGACAGCCTATCAGCCCCAGCATTTT. The encoded protein is CASSSGTAYQPQHF.

This sequence joins TRBV20-1 and TRBJ2-2, with a weak D call TRBD1 (6 bases). V was trimmed by 2 bases and J by 0 bases, leaving 13 bases between them. CDR1 is DFQATT and CDR2 is SNEGSKA in the germline V gene (reference sequence). The CDR3 spans 16 residues. CDR3 DNA: TGCAGTGCTAGAAGGGACATAACTTCGAACACCGGGGAGCTGTTTTTT. Translating gives CSARRDITSNTGELFF.

This clonotype was counted ten times or more. The chain employs TRBV19 and TRBJ1-2; the match to TRBD1 covers 7 bases. The CDR3 is made up of 14 amino acids. With 4 bases clipped from V and 4 bases from J, the junction kept 6 bases outside the gene matches. Per germline, CDR1 LNHDA and CDR2 SQIVND (reference sequence). The CDR3 reads CASSTSGQSYGYTF. The CDR3 nucleotides are TGTGCCAGTAGTACCTCGGGACAGTCCTATGGCTACACCTTC.

In this sample, this clonotype turned up many times. The chain links TRBV7-8 to TRBJ2-1; 7 bases fit TRBD1. The CDR3 has 14 amino acids. CDR1 and CDR2 (germline): SGHVS, FQNEAQ. With V trimmed by 9 bases and J by 4 bases, 9 bases remained unmatched. The CDR3 sequence is CASTAGTAYNEQFF. CDR3 nucleotides: TGTGCCAGTACCGCCGGGACAGCATACAATGAGCAGTTCTTC. The full variable domain, rest sourced from reference TRBV7-8 and TRBJ2-1, is GAGVSQSPRYKVAKRGQDVALRCDPISGHVSLFWYQQALGQGPEFLTYFQNEAQLDKSGLPSDRFFAERPEGSVSTLKIQRTQQEDSAVYLCASTAGTAYNEQFFGPGTRLTVL.

The sample holds many counts of this clonotype. The rearrangement uses TRBV28 and TRBJ2-5; the match to TRBD1 covers 8 bases. The germline CDR1 and CDR2 sequences are MDHEN and SYDVKM. Germline trimming cut 6 bases from V and 6 bases from J; bases unmatched to any gene: 9. The CDR3 is 14 residues long. The CDR3 nucleotides read TGTGCCAGCAGCAGGGGGCCTGGGGAGAAGACCCAGTACTTC. Translated, it gives CASSRGPGEKTQYF.

CDR3 in amino acids: CATSDFADTQYF. The CDR3 nucleotides read TGTGCCACCAGTGATTTCGCGGATACGCAGTATTTT. This chain joins TRBV24-1 and TRBJ2-3; D gene unclear. Germline lookup yields CDR1 KGHDR and CDR2 SFDVKD. CDR3 size: 12 residues. V lost 1 base and J 6 bases, leaving 4 bases between the germline ends.

DNA of the CDR3: TGTGCCAGCAGCGTAGGGGGTCCCTCAAGCTCTGGAAACACCATATATTTT. Translating gives CASSVGGPSSSGNTIYF. The chain employs TRBV9 and TRBJ1-3; unclear D gene. V dropped 0 bases and J dropped 0 bases, with 13 bases sitting between them. The CDR3 is 17 residues long. From germline, CDR1 is SGDLS and CDR2 YYNGEE.

The chain links TRBV4-3 to TRBJ1-1, with unresolved D. The germline V gene has CDR1 LGHNA and CDR2 YSLEER. Trimming left V 1 base short and J 5 bases short, with 11 bases between. The CDR3 covers 14 residues. The CDR3 region has the DNA TGCGCCAGCAGCCAAGCTTCAGTTTTGACTGAAGCTTTCTTT. Residues: CASSQASVLTEAFF.

This clonotype was seen only a few times. J is TRBJ2-3 and V is TRBV19; 9 bases are a match to TRBD1. Trimming took 5 bases from V and 4 from J; bases not matched to a gene: 10. This CDR3 has 16 residues. The germline CDR1 and CDR2 sequences are LNHDA and SQIVND (reference sequence). This CDR3 reads CASSAQGAPRPDTQYF. The CDR3 bases are TGTGCCAGTAGTGCACAGGGGGCGCCACGCCCAGATACGCAGTATTTT.

The sample holds a few counts of this clonotype. CDR3 in amino acids: CASSQAAITPYGYTF. The CDR3 coding sequence is TGTGCCAGCAGCCAAGCGGCGATAACGCCCTATGGCTACACCTTC. The V call is TRBV14, the J call TRBJ1-2; D is uncertain. Trimming left V 1 base short and J 4 bases short, with 13 bases between. The CDR3 consists of 15 residues. The germline V gene encodes CDR1 SGHDN and CDR2 FVKESK.